This record covers a single TCR beta chain. The record originates from a study of blood T cell repertoires in COVID-19. Study information: From the United States, Italy and Spain came samples of acute and convalescent COVID-19. In each case, the material was cDNA or gDNA derived from T cells, B-cell-depleted T cells, or PBMCs.

In the original workflow: From reference gene primer amplification, estimates of nucleated cell counts were derived. Assay used: immunoSEQ multiplex PCR; TCRdb lists only in-frame clones, some missing. V, J and clone size are taken as reported in that table, and D and trimming were inferred from the DNA itself. The data hold around 260,000 clones, with roughly 90% observed a single time. The ends lost 3 bases at V and 5 bases at J; junction bases unmatched: 2. There are 14 residues in the CDR3. CDR1 and CDR2 (germline): MNHEY, SMNVEV (reference sequence). Material for sequencing was peripheral blood. This receptor was identified in a woman between 40 and 50 years old who had recovered from COVID-19. V gene TRBV27 combines with J gene TRBJ2-2, with TRBD2 identical over 8 bases. Here the CDR3 reads CASSFRGRTGELFF. In nucleotides, the CDR3 is TGTGCCAGCAGTTTTCGCGGGAGGACCGGGGAGCTGTTTTTT.